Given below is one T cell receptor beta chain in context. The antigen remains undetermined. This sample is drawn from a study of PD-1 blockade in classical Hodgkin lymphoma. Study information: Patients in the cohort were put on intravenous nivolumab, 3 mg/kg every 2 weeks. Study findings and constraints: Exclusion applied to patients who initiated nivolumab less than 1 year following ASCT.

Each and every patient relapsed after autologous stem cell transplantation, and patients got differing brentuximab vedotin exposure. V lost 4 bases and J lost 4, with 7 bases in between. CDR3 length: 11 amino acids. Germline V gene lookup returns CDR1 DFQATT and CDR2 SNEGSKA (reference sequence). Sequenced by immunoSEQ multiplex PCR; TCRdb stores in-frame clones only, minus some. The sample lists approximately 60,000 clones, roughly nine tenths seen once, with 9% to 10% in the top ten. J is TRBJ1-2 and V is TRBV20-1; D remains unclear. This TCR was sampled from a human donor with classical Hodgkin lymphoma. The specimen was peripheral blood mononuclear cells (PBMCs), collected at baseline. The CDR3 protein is CSAIISYGYTF. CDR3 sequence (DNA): TGCAGTGCTATTATCAGCTATGGCTACACCTTC.